Below, 31 T cell receptor beta chains from the same sample are listed, as sequenced in a study of T cell responses to AZD1222 COVID-19 vaccine. The protocol was immunoSEQ multiplex PCR, while the TCRdb copy is restricted to in-frame clones and leaves out a portion. The table lists roughly 99,000 clones, approximately 92% of them singletons. The starting material was peripheral blood, obtained 28 days after the second AZD1222 dose. The receptors originated from an adult who received the AZD1222 COVID-19 vaccine.

This clone appeared a single time. The chain has TRBV6-5 and TRBJ1-2, with 8 bases matching TRBD1. Looked up from germline, CDR1 is MNHEY and CDR2 is SVGAGI. The CDR3 loop spans 14 amino acids. V was clipped by 1 base and J by 4 bases; unmatched bases: 2. The DNA of the CDR3 is TGTGCCAGCAGTTACTTGGACAGGGCCTATGGCTACACCTTC. Amino acids: CASSYLDRAYGYTF.

The rearrangement joins TRBV29-1 to TRBJ1-1; 7 bases align to TRBD1. CDR1 is SQVTM, CDR2 ANQGSEA, per germline. This CDR3 comprises 13 residues. The V and J ends lost 6 bases and 3 bases, in that order; junction bases with no gene match: 7. The DNA of the CDR3 is TGCAGCGTAAAAGGGGGCGCGGACACTGAAGCTTTCTTT. This encodes CSVKGGADTEAFF.

The J gene is TRBJ2-7, the V gene TRBV27, with a tentative D call TRBD1 (7 bases). The V gene's germline CDR1 is MNHEY and CDR2 SMNVEV (reference sequence). V lost 3 bases and J lost 3, with 12 bases in between. CDR3 size: 14 residues. The CDR3 loop reads CASSFRQGGYEQYF. The CDR3 nucleotides are TGTGCCAGCAGTTTTAGACAGGGAGGCTACGAGCAGTACTTC.

The genes are TRBV19 and TRBJ1-1; D unresolved. Trimming pared 5 bases from V and 7 bases from J, leaving 11 bases between. The germline gives CDR1 LNHDA, CDR2 SQIVND (reference sequence). There are 12 residues in the CDR3. In DNA form, the CDR3 reads TGTGCCAGTAGTTTCCGGTCAAGTGAAGCTTTCTTT. Protein product: CASSFRSSEAFF.

V gene TRBV2 combines with J gene TRBJ2-1; 10 positions match TRBD2. V shed 7 bases, J shed 5 bases, and the junction held 14 bases outside the gene matches. CDR3 length equals 17 residues. CDR1 is SNHLY, CDR2 FYNNEI, per germline. The CDR3: CASILASGGLANNEQFF. CDR3 DNA sequence: TGTGCCAGCATATTGGCTAGCGGGGGTCTAGCCAACAATGAGCAGTTCTTC.

Here the CDR3 reads CAISPGLANTDTQYF. CDR3 DNA sequence: TGTGCCATCTCCCCGGGACTAGCGAACACAGATACGCAGTATTTT. The V gene is TRBV10-3, the J gene TRBJ2-3; 10 nucleotides line up with TRBD2. Germline V gives CDR1 ENHRY, CDR2 SYGVKD. Trimming removed 8 bases from V and 2 bases from J; junction bases left unmatched: 7. This CDR3 comprises 15 residues.

The V gene is TRBV7-9, the J gene TRBJ2-1; TRBD2 matches 9 bases. The CDR3 runs to 15 residues. J lost 5 bases, V lost 3 bases, and 5 bases had no gene match. From germline, CDR1 is SEHNR and CDR2 FQNEAQ (reference sequence). This CDR3 is CASSFPSSGNNEQFF. The CDR3, as DNA: TGTGCCAGCAGCTTCCCTTCTAGCGGGAACAATGAGCAGTTCTTC. Supplemented by reference TRBV7-9 and TRBJ2-1, the full variable domain reads DTGVSQNPRHKITKRGQNVTFRCDPISEHNRLYWYRQTLGQGPEFLTYFQNEAQLEKSRLLSDRFSAERPKGSFSTLEIQRTEQGDSAMYLCASSFPSSGNNEQFFGPGTRLTVL.

This chain uses TRBV6-6 with TRBJ1-2, with D unresolved. This CDR3 spans 16 amino acids. The V and J ends lost 0 bases and 4 bases respectively, with 15 bases between them. Germline V gene data show CDR1 as MNHNY and CDR2 as SVGAGI (reference sequence). CDR3 amino acids: CASSYSKASGSYGYTF. In nucleotides, the CDR3 is TGTGCCAGCAGTTACTCGAAAGCCTCTGGCAGCTATGGCTACACCTTC.

This sequence joins TRBV5-1 and TRBJ1-3; 8 bases are shared with TRBD1. The junction had 15 bases not matched to a gene; V was cut back by 4 bases and J by 0 bases. CDR3 length: 19 amino acids. Germline CDR1 is SGHRS and CDR2 is YFSETQ. CDR3 amino acids: CASSPGSDRASYSGNTIYF. The CDR3 DNA is TGCGCCAGCAGCCCGGGATCGGACAGGGCATCCTACTCTGGAAACACCATATATTTT.

The chain has TRBV11-2 and TRBJ1-1; TRBD1 matches at 9 bases. This CDR3 is built from 13 residues. Germline CDR1 is SGHAT and CDR2 is FQNNGV. Trimming took 3 bases from V and 4 from J; bases not matched to a gene: 0. The CDR3 reads CASSLTGGTEAFF. In DNA form, the CDR3 reads TGTGCCAGCAGCTTGACAGGGGGCACTGAAGCTTTCTTT.

The sample holds one count of this clone. The CDR3 reads CASSFSRTVRLEQYF. The CDR3 nucleotides read TGTGCCAGCAGTTTCTCAAGGACCGTCCGGCTCGAGCAGTACTTC. The rearrangement uses TRBV2 and TRBJ2-7, with no clear D. CDR3 size: 15 residues. CDR1 SNHLY and CDR2 FYNNEI come from the germline V gene. The ends were cut back, 5 bases at V and 6 bases at J, with 20 bases in the middle.

The V gene is TRBV6-5, the J gene TRBJ2-6; maybe TRBD2 (5 bases). V lost 7 bases and J lost 0, with 10 bases in between. Germline values: CDR1 MNHEY, CDR2 SVGAGI. CDR3 size: 15 residues. For the CDR3, the DNA is TGTGCCAGCAAAATAGACTACTCTGGGGCCAACGTCCTGACTTTC. Residues: CASKIDYSGANVLTF.

The chain uses TRBV6-6 and TRBJ1-5; D is ambiguous. CDR3 length equals 14 residues. V was trimmed by 0 bases and J by 4 bases, leaving 7 bases between them. From germline, CDR1 is MNHNY and CDR2 SVGAGI (reference sequence). CDR3 sequence: CASSYSRQNQPQHF. CDR3 sequence (DNA): TGTGCCAGCAGTTACTCGAGGCAGAATCAGCCCCAGCATTTT.

The chain employs TRBV7-9 and TRBJ2-3; D might be TRBD1 or TRBD2, each matching 6 bases. The CDR3 length is 15 residues. V was shortened by 3 bases and J by 2 bases, with 12 bases between the two germline ends. The germline CDR1 and CDR2 sequences are SEHNR and FQNEAQ (reference sequence). The CDR3: CASSFRGRPTDTQYF. In DNA, the CDR3 is TGTGCCAGCAGCTTCCGGGGGCGCCCCACAGATACGCAGTATTTT.

The chain combines TRBV3-1 (or the pseudogene TRBV3-2) with TRBJ2-2, with TRBD2 matching over 9 bases. CDR1 and CDR2 from the germline V gene are LGHDT and YNNKEL (reference sequence). Trimming took 4 bases from V and 6 from J; bases not matched to a gene: 12. The CDR3 has 17 amino acids. CDR3 residues: CASSLGAPGLASGELFF. The CDR3 region has the DNA TGTGCCAGCAGCCTTGGGGCTCCGGGACTAGCATCCGGGGAGCTGTTTTTT.

The gene calls are TRBV3-1 (or the pseudogene TRBV3-2) and TRBJ2-2; a possible D gene is TRBD2 (6 bases). This CDR3 comprises 13 residues. V gave up 5 bases and J gave up 9 bases, with 13 bases separating them. CDR1 is LGHDT and CDR2 is YNNKEL in the germline V gene (reference sequence). CDR3 in amino acids: CASSSGGARELFF. The CDR3 region has the DNA TGTGCCAGCAGCTCAGGCGGGGCCCGGGAGCTGTTTTTT.

This chain joins TRBV6-6 and TRBJ2-5; the D gene could be TRBD1 or TRBD2 (5 bases each). The V end was cut by 5 bases, the J end by 0 bases, with 16 bases between. The germline gives CDR1 MNHNY, CDR2 SVGAGI (reference sequence). The CDR3 covers 16 residues. Written as DNA, the CDR3 is TGTGCCAGCAGTCGAGTCCGGGGACCGTACCAAGAGACCCAGTACTTC. This codes for CASSRVRGPYQETQYF.

The chain is built from TRBV3-1 (or the pseudogene TRBV3-2) and TRBJ2-1, with D uncertain. The CDR3 runs 13 residues. The V end lost 1 base, the J end lost 4 bases, and 5 bases lay between the germline ends. Looked up from germline, CDR1 is LGHDT and CDR2 is YNNKEL (reference sequence). The CDR3 reads CASSQAPYNEQFF. The CDR3 region has the DNA TGTGCCAGCAGCCAAGCCCCTTACAATGAGCAGTTCTTC.

The CDR3 nucleotides read TGTGCCAGCAGAGGCGCACGGCCCCATGAGCAGTTCTTC. Protein product: CASRGARPHEQFF. The chain is built from TRBV11-2 and TRBJ2-1; no clear D. Trimming pared 6 bases from V and 8 bases from J, leaving 14 bases between. The CDR3 runs to 13 residues. CDR1 is SGHAT and CDR2 is FQNNGV in the germline V gene.

V usage is TRBV3-1 (or the pseudogene TRBV3-2) and J usage is TRBJ1-4; 8 bases match TRBD1. Losses at the gene ends were 2 bases for V and 3 bases for J; bases not matched to a gene: 5. The CDR3 is made up of 16 amino acids. Looked up from germline, CDR1 is LGHDT and CDR2 is YNNKEL (reference sequence). The CDR3 spells CASSQNPGQANEKLFF. The CDR3 nucleotides read TGTGCCAGCAGCCAAAATCCGGGACAGGCTAATGAAAAACTGTTTTTT.

The CDR3 spells CASSYSATNYGYTF. CDR3 nucleotides: TGTGCCAGCAGTTACTCGGCCACCAACTATGGCTACACCTTC. The chain has TRBV6-6 and TRBJ1-2; D is undetermined. Trimming took 0 bases from V and 2 from J, leaving 7 bases between them. CDR1 MNHNY and CDR2 SVGAGI come from the germline V gene (reference sequence). The CDR3 extends over 14 amino acids.

The chain uses TRBV19 and TRBJ1-6; 7 nucleotides align to TRBD1. The CDR3 consists of 14 residues. V shed 7 bases, J shed 7 bases, and the junction held 7 bases outside the gene matches. CDR1 and CDR2 from the germline V gene are LNHDA and SQIVND (reference sequence). In DNA, the CDR3 is TGTGCCAGTACTTGGACAGGCCGAAATTCACCCCTCCACTTT. This encodes CASTWTGRNSPLHF. The complete variable domain, with remaining parts taken from reference TRBV19 and TRBJ1-6, reads DGGITQSPKYLFRKEGQNVTLSCEQNLNHDAMYWYRQDPGQGLRLIYYSQIVNDFQKGDIAEGYSVSREKKESFPLTVTSAQKNPTAFYLCASTWTGRNSPLHFGNGTRLTVT.

The chain employs TRBV18 and TRBJ1-4; 8 nucleotides align to TRBD1. V shed 3 bases and J 3 bases; nucleotides not matched to a gene: 15. Germline V gene data show CDR1 as KGHSH and CDR2 as LQKENI. The CDR3 is made up of 19 amino acids. The CDR3 region has the DNA TGTGCCAGCTCACCGTTACCCGGACAGGGAGGCGCGGCTAATGAAAAACTGTTTTTT. Translated: CASSPLPGQGGAANEKLFF.

The V and J genes are TRBV29-1 and TRBJ2-7; D is undetermined. This CDR3 is 12 amino acids long. V gave up 5 bases and J gave up 2 bases, with 10 bases separating them. Germline CDR1 reads SQVTM; CDR2 reads ANQGSEA. DNA of the CDR3: TGCAGCGTTTATGGGGAACCCTACGAGCAGTACTTC. Translation: CSVYGEPYEQYF.

The chain links TRBV5-1 to TRBJ2-1; D unresolved. CDR3 size: 17 residues. V shed 1 base and J shed 6 bases, with 20 bases lying between them. Per the germline V gene, CDR1 is SGHRS and CDR2 is YFSETQ. DNA of the CDR3: TGCGCCAGCAGCTTGACCCCCGAGTTGACCCGGTCCAATGAGCAGTTCTTC. Translated: CASSLTPELTRSNEQFF.

V gene TRBV20-1 combines with J gene TRBJ1-5; the D is unclear. CDR3 length: 12 residues. Germline V gives CDR1 DFQATT, CDR2 SNEGSKA (reference sequence). Trimming pared 3 bases from V and 6 bases from J, leaving 9 bases between. The CDR3 coding sequence is TGCAGTGCTAGTATGTCGGCTCAGCCCCAGCATTTT. Residues: CSASMSAQPQHF.

The chain joins TRBV18 to TRBJ2-5; 11 bases fit TRBD2. The CDR3 is 15 residues long. V lost 6 bases, J lost 4 bases, and 7 bases stayed unmatched. Germline loops: CDR1 KGHSH, CDR2 LQKENI. CDR3 residues: CASSRLAGYLETQYF. The DNA of the CDR3 is TGTGCCAGCTCGCGACTAGCGGGATACCTAGAGACCCAGTACTTC.

This chain connects TRBV7-2 to TRBJ2-1; 10 bases line up with TRBD1. Per germline, CDR1 SGHTA and CDR2 FQGNSA. This CDR3 contains 16 residues. J was trimmed by 8 bases and V by 5 bases; bases with no gene match: 12. The CDR3 region is CASSTRQGAGVDEQFF. The DNA of the CDR3 is TGTGCCAGCAGCACCCGACAGGGGGCCGGAGTGGATGAGCAGTTCTTC.

V usage is TRBV19 and J usage is TRBJ1-1; no clear D gene. The CDR3 covers 15 residues. Trimming took 4 bases from V and 1 from J, leaving 13 bases between them. Germline V gene lookup returns CDR1 LNHDA and CDR2 SQIVND (reference sequence). The CDR3 region has the DNA TGTGCCAGTAGTACCCGACAACTAGGGAACACTGAAGCTTTCTTT. The encoded protein is CASSTRQLGNTEAFF.

This clone was seen a single time. V gene TRBV5-5 combines with J gene TRBJ1-2; D is ambiguous. Deletions cut 2 bases from V and 5 bases from J, with 10 bases between. The CDR3 runs 13 residues. Germline CDR1 reads SGHKS; CDR2 reads YYEKEE (reference sequence). The CDR3 DNA reads TGTGCCAGCAGCTTACGGACGGCGTATGGCTACACCTTC. Translation: CASSLRTAYGYTF.

The chain uses TRBV2 and TRBJ1-1; the D is unclear. Germline assignment: CDR1 SNHLY and CDR2 FYNNEI. V was pared by 4 bases and J by 2 bases, with 8 bases between. CDR3 size: 13 residues. CDR3 amino acids: CASSATGNTEAFF. DNA for the CDR3: TGTGCCAGCAGTGCGACGGGTAACACTGAAGCTTTCTTT.